These T cell receptor beta chains were read from a single sample in a study of blood T cell repertoires in COVID-19. Some clones are missing from TCRdb's copy, which holds only in-frame ones; the method was immunoSEQ multiplex PCR. The sample includes roughly 200,000 clones, about 88% of them seen just once. Sequenced material: peripheral blood. These receptors all stem from a man in his fifties or sixties with COVID-19, enrolled during active disease. Both conserved end residues are part of each CDR3. The order of the fields is J gene, clone size, V gene, D gene, CDR3 DNA, CDR3 protein. The D gene is left open where the match is weak. Clone size is shown for a subset of rows, as once, few, many or a class of expanded clone.

TRBJ2-7 NA TRBV14 NA TGTGCCAGCAGCGAGGTAATGTCTGGCGAGCAGTACTTC CASSEVMSGEQYF
TRBJ2-7 NA TRBV30 NA TGTGCCTGGAGTCGACTAGGGGTATCGGGGGAGCAGTACTTC CAWSRLGVSGEQYF
TRBJ2-7 NA TRBV10-3 NA TGTGCCATCAGTGAGTACTACGGGATCTACGAGCAGTACTTC CAISEYYGIYEQYF
TRBJ1-1 NA TRBV7-9 NA TGTGCCAGCAGCCCCCAGGGTAGGATTTTTGGGGCTTTCTTT CASSPQGRIFGAFF
TRBJ2-3 NA TRBV5-4 TRBD1 TGTGCCAGCAGCACTGGGACAGTTAGCACAGATACGCAGTATTTT CASSTGTVSTDTQYF
TRBJ1-4 NA TRBV11-2 NA TGTGCCAGCAGCCTCCTCGGTGGCAGGGGAAGTGAAAAACTGTTTTTT CASSLLGGRGSEKLFF
TRBJ2-3 NA TRBV21-1 NA TGTGCCAGCAGCTTGCGACTAGCGGGAGGGCCAACCTGCACAGATACGCAGTATTTT CASSLRLAGGPTCTDTQYF
TRBJ1-1 NA TRBV7-9 NA TGTGCCAGCAGCTTAGCGGCGGGGGCTCCCACTGAAGCTTTCTTT CASSLAAGAPTEAFF
TRBJ2-3 once TRBV3-1/TRBV3-2 NA TGTGCCAGCAGCCGACCGAAGGGGACAGATACGCAGTATTTT CASSRPKGTDTQYF
TRBJ1-5 NA TRBV19 NA TGTGCCAGTAGCGGTCGGACAGCCCAAAATCAGCCCCAGCATTTT CASSGRTAQNQPQHF
TRBJ1-2 NA TRBV12-3/TRBV12-4 NA TGTGCCAGCAGCGGTACAGCTAACTATGGCTACACCTTC CASSGTANYGYTF
TRBJ2-7 NA TRBV9 TRBD2 TGTGCCAGCAGCGGAATGAGCGGGGGCGACCCCTACGAGCAGTACTTC CASSGMSGGDPYEQYF
TRBJ2-1 NA TRBV5-1 TRBD2 TGCGCCAGCAGCTTTGGGCTAGCGGGAGGCAATGAGCAGTTCTTC CASSFGLAGGNEQFF
TRBJ1-2 NA TRBV19 TRBD1 TGTGCCAGTAGTAGACAGGGGGCTGGCTATGGCTACACCTTC CASSRQGAGYGYTF
TRBJ2-5 once TRBV5-6 TRBD1 TGTGCCAGCAGCCGCCGGACAGGGTACCAGGGGACCCAGTACTTC CASSRRTGYQGTQYF
TRBJ2-5 NA TRBV6-5 TRBD1 TGTGCCAGCAGTTGGGACAGCCAAGAGACCCAGTACTTC CASSWDSQETQYF
TRBJ1-6 NA TRBV7-9 TRBD1 TGTGCCAGCAGCCCGGACAGGGTGGGTTCACCCCTCCACTTT CASSPDRVGSPLHF
TRBJ1-6 once TRBV9 NA TGTGCCAGCAGCGACGCGGCCCCCTCCTATAATTCACCCCTCCACTTT CASSDAAPSYNSPLHF
TRBJ2-5 NA TRBV29-1 TRBD1 TGCAGCGTTCGGACAGGGGCACAAGAGACCCAGTACTTC CSVRTGAQETQYF
TRBJ2-7 NA TRBV18 NA TGTGCCAGCTCACCTTCCCAGGGCTCCTACGAGCAGTACTTC CASSPSQGSYEQYF
TRBJ2-7 NA TRBV4-2 NA TGTGCCAGCAGCCTCGGGACAGCGGGCCCCTACGAGCAGTACTTC CASSLGTAGPYEQYF
TRBJ1-2 NA TRBV19 NA TGTGCCAGTAGTATCGGAGGGAACCCTGGCTACACCTTC CASSIGGNPGYTF
TRBJ2-6 NA TRBV6-2/TRBV6-3 TRBD1 TGTGCCAGCAGTTGGCAGGGGGCGCAAGGGGCCAACGTCCTGACTTTC CASSWQGAQGANVLTF
TRBJ1-2 NA TRBV19 NA TGTGCCAGTAGTATACGGGGAGACTATGGCTACACCTTC CASSIRGDYGYTF
TRBJ2-5 NA TRBV11-2 TRBD2 TGTGCCAGCAGCTTATGGGGGGGGGTATTTCGAGAGACCCAGTACTTC CASSLWGGVFRETQYF
TRBJ2-1 NA TRBV18 NA TGTGCCAGCTCACCATCCGACTGGGGGCGGTCGGATGAGCAGTTCTTC CASSPSDWGRSDEQFF
TRBJ2-6 NA TRBV19 NA TGTGCCAGTAATGCAGGGTCCGGGGCCAACGTCCTGACTTTC CASNAGSGANVLTF
TRBJ2-3 NA TRBV6-4 NA TGTGCCAGCAGCGCCGGAGACACAGATACGCAGTATTTT CASSAGDTDTQYF
TRBJ1-5 NA TRBV28 NA TGTGCCAGCAGTTTCCCCGACACCTATCAGCCCCAGCATTTT CASSFPDTYQPQHF
TRBJ2-7 NA TRBV5-1 NA TGCGCCAGCAGCTTCGCGCAGGGCCCTACCTACGAGCAGTACTTC CASSFAQGPTYEQYF
TRBJ1-1 NA TRBV27 TRBD1 TGTGCCAGCAGTCCAGCCGCGGGCAGGGGGCGGGCTGAAGCTTTCTTT CASSPAAGRGRAEAFF
TRBJ2-1 NA TRBV5-1 NA TGCGCCAGCAGCCCGGGGAAGGTAACAGCGAACAATGAGCAGTTCTTC CASSPGKVTANNEQFF
TRBJ1-2 NA TRBV12-3/TRBV12-4 NA TGTGCCAGCAGTCACGGCTATGGCTACACCTTC CASSHGYGYTF
TRBJ2-3 NA TRBV6-4 NA TGTGCCAGCAGGTGGGTTAGTAGCGTGGGCACAGATACGCAGTATTTT CASRWVSSVGTDTQYF
TRBJ2-1 NA TRBV11-3 TRBD2 TGTGCCAGCAGCTCTCTAGCGGGAGGGACGGGAGAGCAGTTCTTC CASSSLAGGTGEQFF
TRBJ2-3 NA TRBV9 NA TGTGCCAGCAGTAGTCAGGGGCTCGGCACAGATACGCAGTATTTT CASSSQGLGTDTQYF
TRBJ2-7 NA TRBV6-5 NA TGTGCCAGCAGGACAGTGGACTCCTACGAGCAGTACTTC CASRTVDSYEQYF
TRBJ1-2 NA TRBV13 TRBD1 TGTGCCAGCAGCGTTGACAGGGGGCGATATGGCTACACCTTC CASSVDRGRYGYTF
TRBJ2-1 NA TRBV10-3 NA TGTGCCATCAGTGAATCGAGACAGCACAACGGTGAGCAGTTCTTC CAISESRQHNGEQFF
TRBJ1-2 few TRBV7-8 NA TGTGCCAGCAGCTTAGCGGGTCAGGGAACGTATGGCTACACCTTC CASSLAGQGTYGYTF
TRBJ2-7 NA TRBV19 NA TGTGCCAGTAGTACGGGCTACGAGCAGTACTTC CASSTGYEQYF
TRBJ2-7 NA TRBV4-3 TRBD1 TGCGCCAGCAGCCAAGATCGTCAGACAGGGGGCTTGGGGTACGAGCAGTACTTC CASSQDRQTGGLGYEQYF